The next 12 T cell receptor beta chains were all read from a single sample in a study of T cell changes during pregnancy in multiple sclerosis. Using immunoSEQ multiplex PCR, the repertoire was profiled, and TCRdb retains in-frame clones only, with some absent. The sample gives about 40,000 clones, 85% to 95% of which show up once; approximately 8.6% is in the top ten. Sequenced here: CD8+ T cells from peripheral blood mononuclear cells, sampled in the third trimester of pregnancy. The receptor set was obtained from a female donor with multiple sclerosis, enrolled in a pregnancy study.

The chain has TRBV15 and TRBJ2-1, with 8 positions matching TRBD2. Germline lookup yields CDR1 LNHNV and CDR2 YYDKDF (reference sequence). V gave up 5 bases and J gave up 9 bases; unmatched junction bases: 6. CDR3 size: 13 residues. The CDR3 DNA reads TGTGCCACCAGCTATCGGGGGGGCGCTGAGCAGTTCTTC. Translating it yields CATSYRGGAEQFF.

The rearrangement links TRBV29-1 to TRBJ1-5, with 11 positions matching TRBD1. CDR1 is SQVTM, CDR2 ANQGSEA, per germline. The CDR3 loop spans 14 amino acids. J lost 6 bases, V lost 5 bases, and 6 bases had no gene match. CDR3 sequence reads: CSVRDRGLGQPQHF. The CDR3 DNA reads TGCAGCGTTCGGGACAGGGGGTTAGGTCAGCCCCAGCATTTT.

The chain employs TRBV7-8 and TRBJ2-2; D possibly corresponds to TRBD1 (6 bases). The CDR3 runs 17 residues. V was clipped by 1 base and J by 5 bases, with 17 bases between them. Germline loops: CDR1 SGHVS, CDR2 FQNEAQ. CDR3: CASSLGVSWGLTGELFF. DNA for the CDR3: TGTGCCAGCAGCTTAGGTGTTTCCTGGGGGCTAACCGGGGAGCTGTTTTTT.

This chain links TRBV4-1 with TRBJ1-1; TRBD1 is a possible D gene (5 bases). Germline CDR1 MGHRA, CDR2 YSYEKL. V was pared by 1 base and J by 1 base, with 7 bases between. The CDR3 has 14 residues. The CDR3 bases are TGCGCCAGCAGCCAAGGGGGCTGGAACACTGAAGCTTTCTTT. Protein product: CASSQGGWNTEAFF.

This sequence joins TRBV9 and TRBJ1-6, with 10 bases aligning to TRBD1. In germline, CDR1 is SGDLS, CDR2 YYNGEE. The CDR3 covers 16 residues. Unmatched junction bases numbered 9, after V lost 3 bases and J lost 9 bases. CDR3 amino acids: CASSASTGTGVSPLHF. CDR3 nucleotides: TGTGCCAGCAGCGCTTCTACCGGGACAGGGGTTTCACCCCTCCACTTT.

This chain links TRBV27 with TRBJ1-5, with D possibly TRBD1 on 5 matching bases. There are 16 residues in the CDR3. Germline lookup yields CDR1 MNHEY and CDR2 SMNVEV (reference sequence). Between the trimmed V and J ends, which lost 0 bases and 0 bases, there was a span of 9 bases. The CDR3 DNA is TGTGCCAGCAGTTTATCGATTGGGGCTAGCAATCAGCCCCAGCATTTT. Its translation is CASSLSIGASNQPQHF.

The rearrangement links TRBV9 to TRBJ2-2, with TRBD1 matching 7 bases. Germline CDR1 reads SGDLS; CDR2 reads YYNGEE. The CDR3 totals 16 residues. Unmatched junction bases numbered 12, after V lost 3 bases and J lost 7 bases. The CDR3 reads CASSGIRQGSHGELFF. The DNA of the CDR3 is TGTGCCAGCAGCGGCATTCGACAGGGAAGTCACGGGGAGCTGTTTTTT.

This chain uses TRBV5-5 with TRBJ1-4, with 9 nucleotides matching TRBD1. Germline CDR1 reads SGHKS; CDR2 reads YYEKEE (reference sequence). V lost 7 bases to trimming and J lost 7 bases; unmatched junction nucleotides: 8. The CDR3 sequence is 14 residues long. CDR3 sequence: CASGRTGEGEKLFF. The CDR3 coding sequence is TGTGCCAGCGGACGGACAGGGGAGGGTGAAAAACTGTTTTTT.

This chain connects TRBV6-1 to TRBJ2-5; no reliable D call. The DNA matches TRBJ2-7 better at its end, which makes the J call doubtful. CDR1 and CDR2 from the germline V gene are MNHNS and SASEGT. The CDR3 spans 14 residues. CDR3 in amino acids: CASSVGFEAGEQYF. Written as DNA, the CDR3 is TGTGCCAGCAGTGTTGGATTTGAGGCTGGCGAGCAGTACTTC.

This chain links TRBV2 with TRBJ1-2, with 9 bases lining up with TRBD1. Germline V CDR1 and CDR2: SNHLY, FYNNEI. V trimming: 10 bases; J trimming: 4 bases; junction bases outside the gene matches: 7. The length of the CDR3 is 13 residues. Here the CDR3 DNA reads TGTGCCACCTACAGGGGGCAGCGCTATGGCTACACCTTC. Residues: CATYRGQRYGYTF.

The chain recombines TRBV19 with TRBJ2-1, with a possible D match to TRBD2 (5 bases). The CDR3 runs 15 residues. V was clipped by 10 bases and J by 0 bases, with 16 bases between them. Germline CDR1 is LNHDA and CDR2 is SQIVND (reference sequence). CDR3 in amino acids: CATGGEGSSYNEQFF. The CDR3 bases are TGTGCCACCGGAGGAGAGGGAAGCTCCTACAATGAGCAGTTCTTC.

This CDR3 reads CASSRGTLTYEQYF. The DNA for the CDR3 is TGTGCCAGTAGTAGAGGGACACTAACCTACGAGCAGTACTTC. The chain couples TRBV19 to TRBJ2-7, with a tentative D call TRBD1 (6 bases). V lost 4 bases to trimming and J lost 2 bases, with 12 bases between them. Germline V gene sequence: CDR1 LNHDA, CDR2 SQIVND (reference sequence). CDR3 length: 14 residues.